This passage covers 24 T cell receptor beta chains from one sample sequenced in a study of shared clonotypes between healthy human individuals. Sequencing was performed with immunoSEQ multiplex PCR; in TCRdb, only in-frame clones are kept and a portion is missing. Among approximately 2.5 million clones listed, more than 90% were seen once. Input material: naive CD4+ T cells sorted from blood. The subset denotes: CD45RA+ positively selected. Source of these receptors: a man aged 18 to 29 in good health.

V is TRBV7-9 and J is TRBJ2-1; weak D call: TRBD1 (6 bases). The CDR3 spans 15 residues. Deletions cut 7 bases from V and 4 bases from J, with 17 bases between. Germline values: CDR1 SEHNR, CDR2 FQNEAQ (reference sequence). The CDR3 loop is CASTVPRDTYNEQFF. For the CDR3, the DNA is TGTGCCAGCACCGTTCCTCGGGACACATACAATGAGCAGTTCTTC. The entire variable domain, with the rest obtained from reference TRBV7-9 and TRBJ2-1, is as follows: DTGVSQNPRHKITKRGQNVTFRCDPISEHNRLYWYRQTLGQGPEFLTYFQNEAQLEKSRLLSDRFSAERPKGSFSTLEIQRTEQGDSAMYLCASTVPRDTYNEQFFGPGTRLTVL.

The chain recombines TRBV11-2 with TRBJ2-3; 7 bases match TRBD1. Germline V lookup: CDR1 SGHAT, CDR2 FQNNGV. V lost 0 bases, J lost 5 bases, and 5 bases stayed unmatched. This CDR3 region has 15 residues. CDR3 protein: CASSLDDRVRDTQYF. The CDR3 bases are TGTGCCAGCAGCTTAGATGACAGGGTACGAGATACGCAGTATTTT.

The genes are TRBV27 and TRBJ2-7; unclear D gene. CDR3 length: 15 residues. Trimming removed 2 bases at V and 0 bases at J, with 11 bases between. The germline V gene encodes CDR1 MNHEY and CDR2 SMNVEV (reference sequence). CDR3 sequence (DNA): TGTGCCAGCAGTTTACCGCACAGCCGCTCCTACGAGCAGTACTTC. It specifies CASSLPHSRSYEQYF.

A single count supports this clone. The chain recombines TRBV10-2 with TRBJ1-4, with D perhaps matching TRBD1 (6 bases). Germline values: CDR1 WSHSY, CDR2 SAAADI. CDR3 length: 13 amino acids. V was clipped by 7 bases and J by 7 bases, with 13 bases between them. The CDR3 loop reads CASKEGVAEKLFF. DNA for the CDR3: TGCGCCAGCAAGGAGGGGGTGGCTGAAAAACTGTTTTTT.

V and J are TRBV11-2 and TRBJ1-1; tentative D call: TRBD1 (6 bases). This CDR3 has 18 amino acids. The germline gives CDR1 SGHAT, CDR2 FQNNGV. Between the trimmed V and J ends, which lost 4 bases and 0 bases, there was a span of 21 bases. This chain's CDR3 is CASSSPTGLGSMNTEAFF. In DNA form, the CDR3 reads TGTGCCAGCAGCTCCCCGACAGGCCTAGGGAGCATGAACACTGAAGCTTTCTTT.

In this sample, this clone turned up once. The chain couples TRBV14 to TRBJ1-3, with 7 positions matching TRBD1. With 0 bases clipped from V and 3 bases from J, the junction kept 8 bases outside the gene matches. Germline CDR1 and CDR2: SGHDN and FVKESK. The CDR3 extends over 17 amino acids. As DNA, the CDR3 is TGTGCCAGCAGCCAAGAATACGACAGGGTTGGTGGAAACACCATATATTTT. Translated, it gives CASSQEYDRVGGNTIYF.

This chain uses TRBV19 with TRBJ2-1; D is possibly TRBD2 (7 bases). The germline V and J ends were trimmed by 6 bases and 10 bases, with 10 bases remaining between them. CDR3 size: 11 residues. CDR1 LNHDA and CDR2 SQIVND come from the germline V gene (reference sequence). CDR3 sequence reads: CASRRGGEQFF. The CDR3, as DNA: TGTGCCAGTAGGAGGGGGGGAGAGCAGTTCTTC.

This chain links TRBV7-6 with TRBJ2-1, with D hard to call. Between the trimmed V and J ends, which lost 5 bases and 4 bases, there was a span of 9 bases. The CDR3 has 13 amino acids. In germline, CDR1 is SGHVS, CDR2 FNYEAQ. CDR3 DNA: TGTGCCAGCAGCCGTAACGGATACAATGAGCAGTTCTTC. This gives the protein CASSRNGYNEQFF.

The V and J genes are TRBV5-1 and TRBJ2-5, with D tentatively TRBD2 (7 bases). V lost 7 bases and J 3 bases, leaving 13 bases between the germline ends. CDR3 size: 13 residues. Germline values: CDR1 SGHRS, CDR2 YFSETQ. The CDR3 region is CASWGGGKETQYF. The CDR3 region has the DNA TGCGCCAGCTGGGGCGGGGGCAAAGAGACCCAGTACTTC.

This clone was seen just once. The J gene is TRBJ1-6, the V gene TRBV5-3; the D is unclear. TRBV5-3 is noted as an ORF with a role that remains uncertain. The CDR3 loop spans 13 amino acids. The V end was cut by 2 bases, the J end by 8 bases, with 8 bases between. The CDR3 loop reads CARSLSWDSPLHF. CDR3 bases: TGTGCCAGAAGCTTAAGTTGGGATTCACCCCTCCACTTT.

V is TRBV6-1 and J is TRBJ1-1; TRBD1 matches 7 bases. Germline V gene data show CDR1 as MNHNS and CDR2 as SASEGT. The CDR3 sequence is 11 residues long. V shed 8 bases, J shed 8 bases, and the junction held 5 bases outside the gene matches. DNA for the CDR3: TGTGCCAGCGAAAGGGGGCGGGAAGCTTTCTTT. This encodes CASERGREAFF.

The genes are TRBV6-1 and TRBJ2-7; TRBD1 aligns across 7 bases. CDR1 and CDR2 (germline): MNHNS, SASEGT. The V gene end was trimmed by 8 bases and the J gene end by 3 bases; junction bases not matched to a gene: 4. There are 12 residues in the CDR3. Here the CDR3 reads CASRQGDYEQYF. CDR3 coding DNA: TGTGCCAGCCGACAGGGTGACTACGAGCAGTACTTC.

This chain joins TRBV11-1 and TRBJ1-1; D is unresolved. CDR1 SGHAT and CDR2 FQDESV come from the germline V gene (reference sequence). V lost 4 bases and J 1 base, leaving 10 bases between the germline ends. This CDR3 region has 14 residues. As DNA, the CDR3 is TGTGCCAGCAGCTCGGGTTACGGGAACACTGAAGCTTTCTTT. Protein: CASSSGYGNTEAFF.

The genes are TRBV10-3 and TRBJ2-1; D is ambiguous. Germline lookup yields CDR1 ENHRY and CDR2 SYGVKD. V was pared by 0 bases and J by 2 bases, with 11 bases between. The CDR3 contains 16 residues. DNA of the CDR3: TGTGCCATCAGTGAGTCTGGGCTAACGGCCTACAATGAGCAGTTCTTC. Its translation: CAISESGLTAYNEQFF.

This sequence joins TRBV21-1 and TRBJ2-7; the table's D gene call, TRBD2, was not cross checked with the DNA. TRBV21-1 is annotated as a pseudogene. This CDR3 has 19 amino acids. The CDR3 nucleotides read TGTGCCAGCAGCTCAAAACCGCGGGGGAGGACTTTAAACAACTACGAGCAGTACTTC. Translating gives CASSSKPRGRTLNNYEQYF.

This chain links TRBV9 with TRBJ2-1; no clear D. The CDR3 is 15 residues long. The V end lost 2 bases, the J end lost 1 base, and 10 bases lay between the germline ends. Germline V lookup: CDR1 SGDLS, CDR2 YYNGEE. CDR3 in DNA: TGTGCCAGCAGCGTTATGCCAGAGTCCTACAATGAGCAGTTCTTC. Protein: CASSVMPESYNEQFF.

The chain has TRBV19 and TRBJ2-5; 7 nucleotides match TRBD2. Germline V gene data show CDR1 as LNHDA and CDR2 as SQIVND (reference sequence). This CDR3 comprises 14 residues. The ends lost 6 bases at V and 5 bases at J; junction bases unmatched: 9. The CDR3 DNA sequence: TGTGCCAGTAGGTCTAGCGGCGGGCTGGAGACCCAGTACTTC. Translated, it gives CASRSSGGLETQYF.

For this clone: Relative to the germline gene, one junction end is altered; a read error may explain this. The J gene is TRBJ1-2, the V gene TRBV20-1, with D possibly TRBD1 on 5 matching bases. Germline loops: CDR1 DFQATT, CDR2 SNEGSKA (reference sequence). This CDR3 comprises 11 residues. The CDR3 DNA sequence: TGCAGTGCTAAAGACAGATGGGGTTCAGGGTTC. Its translation: CSAKDRWGSGF.

This sequence joins TRBV30 and TRBJ1-4; unclear D gene. The CDR3 is 13 amino acids. Trimming left V 0 bases short and J 8 bases short, with 10 bases between. Germline values: CDR1 GTSNPN, CDR2 SVGIG (reference sequence). The CDR3 DNA follows: TGTGCCTGGAGTGTGTGGAGGCGCGAAAAACTGTTTTTT. Residues: CAWSVWRREKLFF.

The J gene is TRBJ2-7, the V gene TRBV7-9; unclear D gene. This CDR3 comprises 14 residues. Trimming left V 2 bases short and J 0 bases short, with 8 bases between. Germline CDR1 and CDR2: SEHNR and FQNEAQ (reference sequence). CDR3 sequence reads: CASSLSAISYEQYF. The CDR3 nucleotides read TGTGCCAGCAGCTTATCGGCTATCTCCTACGAGCAGTACTTC.

The gene calls are TRBV19 and TRBJ1-6, with TRBD1 identical over 11 bases. Germline-derived CDR1 and CDR2 are LNHDA and SQIVND (reference sequence). The V segment lost 6 bases and the J segment 13 bases; nucleotides outside the gene matches: 11. The CDR3 is 15 residues long. CDR3: CASREGQGEVSPLHF. The DNA for the CDR3 is TGTGCCAGTAGAGAGGGACAGGGGGAAGTATCTCCCCTCCACTTT.

As to this clone: This specimen includes other DNA sequences encoding the same CDR3. The gene calls are TRBV5-4 and TRBJ1-1, with D unclear. This CDR3 is 14 amino acids long. The germline V gene encodes CDR1 SGHNT and CDR2 YYREEE (reference sequence). V lost 2 bases and J 1 base, leaving 9 bases between the germline ends. CDR3 coding DNA: TGTGCCAGCAGCTTAGGACTCACGAACACTGAAGCTTTCTTT. The encoded protein is CASSLGLTNTEAFF.

The count of this clone is one. V is TRBV19 and J is TRBJ1-5; D unresolved. The CDR3 consists of 15 residues. Trimming removed 5 bases from V and 0 bases from J, with 11 bases in between. The germline V gene has CDR1 LNHDA and CDR2 SQIVND (reference sequence). CDR3 protein: CASSLVPASNQPQHF. The CDR3 DNA follows: TGTGCCAGTAGTCTGGTGCCAGCTAGCAATCAGCCCCAGCATTTT.

The chain recombines TRBV29-1 with TRBJ1-1; D perhaps matches TRBD1 (6 bases). The length of the CDR3 is 16 residues. Germline loops: CDR1 SQVTM, CDR2 ANQGSEA. V lost 8 bases and J lost 0, with 22 bases in between. The CDR3 DNA follows: TGCAGCACATTGGGGGACTTGGGGGCTCTGAACACTGAAGCTTTCTTT. Translation gives CSTLGDLGALNTEAFF.